This T cell receptor beta chain was retrieved from a study of T cell responses to AZD1222 COVID-19 vaccine (dated by TCRdb to about 2021). A note on the overall study: AZD1222 recipients whose second dose came at about 4 weeks and those whose second dose came at about 12 weeks were combined into one group, since spike-specific TCR depth and breadth did not differ between the two schedules. TCR sequencing was performed for 233 trial participants, of whom about 210 were given two doses of AZD1222 and around 25 were given two doses of MenACWY control vaccine. Enrollment into the trials was organized by age into subgroups of 18-55, 56-69 and 70-plus years, and those subgroups contained about 150, 27 and 61 TCR-sequenced participants, respectively. The paper's findings and limits, for the study overall: Only five to seven AZD1222 recipients were SARS-CoV-2 seropositive at baseline, limiting conclusions about previously exposed vaccinees. No day 14 peak-response samples were available, so repertoires were characterized only after the peak T cell response. After two AZD1222 doses, both the breadth and the depth of spike-specific TCRs were significantly higher than at day 0 and than in MenACWY recipients. Participants were mostly white British, with more females than males. The authors suggested clonal diversity may have been underestimated. The 56-69-year group was small, and its depth increase did not reach significance, likely because of low power. Nearly half of unique spike-specific TCRs reportedly recognized epitopes outside regions mutated in the B.1.351 and B.1.1.7 variants. Vaccine-associated CD4 TCRs spanned the whole spike protein, with dominant responses in regions 160-218 and 743-854.

The CDR3 regions of human TCRbeta chains were analyzed by immunosequencing. Per the original workflow: TCRs in the repertoires were matched against a reference library of SARS-CoV-2-specific TCRs that had been generated with the MIRA antigen-specificity platform. Breadth was defined as the fraction of unique TCRs that were SARS-CoV-2-associated, and depth was defined as the fraction of total T cells that were SARS-CoV-2-associated. Using the MIRA data, each spike-specific TCR was mapped to the spike region that the TCR reacts to and placed in a CD4 or CD8 class. Log10-transformed breadth and depth values were compared by one-way ANOVA with Sidak's multiple comparisons tests. This immuneACCESS table, as held by TCRdb, lists in-frame sequences with V and J called but not all clones. Of the missing ones, under half trace to an unresolved V gene in checked studies; the others have no known cause. That table gives V, J and clone size, and the DNA gave D and trimming. The sample table holds approximately 130,000 clones, of which roughly 91% were seen once. The ten largest make up 28% of the sample.

The label giving this sample's time point can be read as: baseline before first vaccination. The vaccinee samples were drawn from two UK trials, COV001 and COV002, one of which was a single-blind randomized controlled phase 2/3 trial testing AZD1222 (ChAdOx1 nCoV-19) in healthy adults. For TCRbeta chain sequencing, PBMC samples were collected from trial participants at day 0 and at day 28 after the second dose. As regards this clone: It lacks a known antigen. One base away there is no much larger clone; base qualities are not given.

The germline V gene (reference sequence) supplies CDR1 LNHNV and CDR2 YYDKDF. Relative to germline, V is 0 bases shorter and J is 0 bases shorter, with 3 bases between their ends. From cysteine to phenylalanine, the CDR3 is 15 amino acids long. Only the CDR3 DNA stays, 45 bases, in frame from base 1. The specimen comprised peripheral blood, sampled on day 0 of AZD1222 vaccination. The rearranged chain carries TRBV15 and TRBJ1-6, with the D gene uncertain. The TCR comes from an adult in good health. The CDR3 in this case is CATSRERSYNSPLHF. The nucleotide sequence reads TGTGCCACCAGCAGAGAGCGCTCCTATAATTCACCCCTCCACTTT.